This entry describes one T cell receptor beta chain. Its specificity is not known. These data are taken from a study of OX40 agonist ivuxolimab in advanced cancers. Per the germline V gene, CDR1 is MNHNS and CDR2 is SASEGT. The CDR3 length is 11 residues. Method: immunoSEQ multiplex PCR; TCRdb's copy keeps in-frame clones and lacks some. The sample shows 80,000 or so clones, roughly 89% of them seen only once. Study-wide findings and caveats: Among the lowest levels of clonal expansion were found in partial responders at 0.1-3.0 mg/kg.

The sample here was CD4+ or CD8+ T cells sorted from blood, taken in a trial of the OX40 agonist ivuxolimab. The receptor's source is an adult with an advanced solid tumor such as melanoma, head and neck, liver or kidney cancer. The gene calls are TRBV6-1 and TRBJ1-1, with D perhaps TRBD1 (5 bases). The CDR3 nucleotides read TGTGCTGGGGAAGGGGTTGTTGAAGCTTTCTTT. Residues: CAGEGVVEAFF.